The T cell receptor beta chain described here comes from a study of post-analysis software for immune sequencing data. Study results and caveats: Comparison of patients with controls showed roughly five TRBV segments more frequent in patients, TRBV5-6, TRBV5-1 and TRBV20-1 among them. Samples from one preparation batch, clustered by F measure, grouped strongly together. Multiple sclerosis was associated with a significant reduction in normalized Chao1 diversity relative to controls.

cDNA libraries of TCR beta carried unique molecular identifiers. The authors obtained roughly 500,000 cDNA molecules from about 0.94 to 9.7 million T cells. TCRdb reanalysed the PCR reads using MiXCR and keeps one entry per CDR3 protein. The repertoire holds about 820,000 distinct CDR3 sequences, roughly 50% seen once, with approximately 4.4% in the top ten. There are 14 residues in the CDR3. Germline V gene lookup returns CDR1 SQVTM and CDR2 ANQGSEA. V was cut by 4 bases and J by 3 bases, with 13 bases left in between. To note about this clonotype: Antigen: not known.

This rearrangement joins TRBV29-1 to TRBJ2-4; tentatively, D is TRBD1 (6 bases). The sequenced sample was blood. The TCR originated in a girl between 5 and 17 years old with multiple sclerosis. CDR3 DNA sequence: TGCAGCGTTGCGGGACAACTTAACAAAAACATTCAGTACTTC. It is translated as CSVAGQLNKNIQYF.